The rows below give T cell receptor beta chains drawn from one sample of a study of blood T cells in healthy people across ages. From the 5' RACE reads, TCRdb called clonotypes with MiXCR, one entry per CDR3 protein. The sample shows 1.5 million to 2 million distinct CDR3 sequences, about 31% of them seen only once. Sequenced: blood. These receptor sequences come from a woman aged 30 to 39 in good health. Both conserved end residues are part of each CDR3. Each record gives: clone size, V gene, J gene, D gene, CDR3 protein, CDR3 DNA. D genes are given only for firm matches. Clone size is not always given. Where it is, it says once, few, many or a class for expanded clones.

>few|TRBV20-1|TRBJ2-1|TRBD2
CSAPAGLIAYNEQFF
TGCAGTGCCCCAGCGGGACTCATAGCCTACAATGAGCAGTTCTTC
>few|TRBV20-1|TRBJ1-4|-
CSARETEGALNEKLFF
TGCAGTGCTAGAGAGACAGAAGGAGCCCTTAATGAAAAACTGTTTTTT
>-|TRBV29-1|TRBJ2-1|TRBD2
CSVTVATSAGQQFF
TGCAGCGTTACTGTGGCTACTAGCGCGGGTCAGCAGTTCTTC
>few|TRBV20-1|TRBJ2-7|-
CSARESASRLYEQYF
TGCAGTGCTAGAGAATCCGCCTCCCGGTTATACGAGCAGTACTTC
>few|TRBV5-4|TRBJ2-2|-
CASSFKGAGELFF
TGTGCCAGCAGCTTCAAGGGGGCCGGGGAGCTGTTTTTT
>few|TRBV11-2|TRBJ2-5|TRBD2
CASSLEVSGYQETQYF
TGTGCCAGCAGCTTAGAAGTTAGCGGGTACCAAGAGACCCAGTACTTC
>few|TRBV12-3/TRBV12-4|TRBJ2-7|TRBD1
CASSLVTGAVHEQYF
TGTGCCAGCAGTTTAGTGACAGGGGCTGTACACGAGCAGTACTTC
>-|TRBV19|TRBJ2-5|-
CASSTGTSLGETQYF
TGTGCCAGTAGCACCGGGACTTCGCTGGGAGAGACCCAGTACTTC
>-|TRBV7-2|TRBJ2-5|TRBD2
CASSLIAGGVGETQYF
TGTGCCAGCAGCTTAATAGCGGGGGGGGTCGGCGAGACCCAGTACTTC
>few|TRBV9|TRBJ2-6|-
CASSEGEMLSGANVLTF
TGTGCCAGCAGCGAAGGGGAAATGTTATCTGGGGCCAACGTCCTGACTTTC
>few|TRBV5-5|TRBJ2-7|TRBD2
CASSLSSGNYEQYF
TGTGCCAGCAGCTTGTCTAGCGGAAACTACGAGCAGTACTTC
>-|TRBV20-1|TRBJ2-1|TRBD2
CSARTPWTSDNEQFF
TGCAGTGCTAGGACCCCATGGACTAGCGATAATGAGCAGTTCTTC
>-|TRBV29-1|TRBJ1-2|-
CSVPDPQDSYGYTF
TGCAGCGTTCCCGATCCACAGGATTCCTATGGCTACACCTTC
>few|TRBV6-1|TRBJ2-2|TRBD2
CASRWNSGVANTGELFF
TGTGCCAGCAGGTGGAATAGCGGGGTCGCGAACACCGGGGAGCTGTTTTTT
>-|TRBV5-1|TRBJ1-2|-
CASSSTSIGYGDYTF
TGCGCCAGCAGCTCGACTTCGATCGGGTATGGCGACTACACCTTC
>-|TRBV7-6|TRBJ2-3|TRBD2
CASSSKPGLAGGTDTQYF
TGTGCCAGCAGCTCCAAACCAGGACTAGCGGGAGGCACAGATACGCAGTATTTT
>-|TRBV20-1|TRBJ1-2|TRBD1
CSARDYRGNDGYTF
TGCAGTGCTAGAGATTACAGGGGAAATGATGGCTACACCTTC
>few|TRBV9|TRBJ1-5|-
CASSRDANQPQHF
TGTGCCAGCAGCCGGGACGCCAATCAGCCCCAGCATTTT
>few|TRBV6-2/TRBV6-3|TRBJ1-6|-
CASGIGGRISPLHF
TGTGCCAGCGGAATAGGGGGGCGCATTTCACCCCTCCACTTT
>-|TRBV3-1|TRBJ2-7|-
CASSQGRSSHEQYF
TGTGCCAGCAGCCAAGGGCGGTCCTCCCACGAGCAGTACTTC
>-|TRBV20-1|TRBJ2-7|-
CSAGLMGRRYEQYF
TGCAGTGCGGGCCTGATGGGGAGACGCTACGAGCAGTACTTC
>-|TRBV20-1|TRBJ1-2|TRBD1
CSAATGYIAGYTF
TGCAGTGCTGCGACAGGGTATATTGCTGGCTACACCTTC
>-|TRBV6-5|TRBJ2-3|TRBD1
CASSSWDRPTDTQYF
TGTGCCAGCAGTTCCTGGGACAGGCCCACAGATACGCAGTATTTT
>-|TRBV20-1|TRBJ1-2|-
CSASWFGGSNYGYTF
TGCAGTGCTAGTTGGTTCGGGGGATCAAACTATGGCTACACCTTC
>-|TRBV5-1|TRBJ2-1|-
CASSLTLLGNEQFF
TGCGCCAGCAGCTTGACTCTTTTGGGGAATGAGCAGTTCTTC
>once|TRBV27|TRBJ2-1|TRBD1
CASSFSGQEYNEQFF
TGTGCCAGCAGTTTCTCGGGACAGGAGTACAATGAGCAGTTCTTC
>-|TRBV5-5|TRBJ2-7|-
CASSLRRQNGSYEQYF
TGTGCCAGCAGCTTGCGGCGGCAAAACGGATCCTACGAGCAGTACTTC
>-|TRBV9|TRBJ1-1|-
CASSVKPNTEAFF
TGTGCCAGCAGCGTAAAGCCGAACACTGAAGCTTTCTTT
>-|TRBV6-2/TRBV6-3|TRBJ2-1|-
CANQGNHYNEQFF
TGTGCCAACCAGGGGAATCACTACAATGAGCAGTTCTTC
>-|TRBV12-5|TRBJ2-5|TRBD1
CASGPGTGGTTQYF
TGTGCTAGTGGACCCGGGACAGGGGGTACGACCCAGTACTTC
>few|TRBV20-1|TRBJ1-2|-
CSASPCFYGYTF
TGCAGTGCTAGCCCGTGTTTCTATGGCTACACCTTC
>many|TRBV27|TRBJ2-7|-
CASSPWRSSYEQYF
TGTGCCAGCAGCCCATGGCGCAGCTCCTACGAGCAGTACTTC
>-|TRBV14|TRBJ2-1|-
CASSQVRASLNGQFF
TGTGCCAGCAGCCAAGTGCGCGCAAGTCTCAATGGGCAGTTCTTC
>few|TRBV6-1|TRBJ1-5|-
CASSITRVESNQPQHF
TGTGCCAGCAGTATCACGAGGGTTGAGAGCAATCAGCCCCAGCATTTT
>-|TRBV6-1|TRBJ2-5|-
CASSEAQGGTQYF
TGTGCCAGCAGTGAAGCCCAAGGGGGGACCCAGTACTTC
>-|TRBV20-1|TRBJ1-2|-
CSATTGRAIRYNHGYTF
TGCAGTGCTACGACAGGAAGAGCCATTCGGTATAACCATGGCTACACCTTC
>-|TRBV5-1|TRBJ1-1|-
CASSLQGSEAFF
TGCGCCAGCAGCCTTCAGGGATCTGAAGCTTTCTTT
>-|TRBV2|TRBJ1-2|-
CASTTGTDNHGYTF
TGTGCCAGCACCACAGGGACGGATAATCATGGCTACACCTTC
>-|TRBV15|TRBJ2-5|-
CATSRDRSGEKTQYF
TGTGCCACCAGCAGAGATAGATCAGGGGAAAAGACCCAGTACTTC
>-|TRBV6-2/TRBV6-3|TRBJ2-7|TRBD2
CASSYPGLAGERGYEQYF
TGTGCCAGCAGTTACCCTGGACTAGCGGGAGAGAGGGGCTACGAGCAGTACTTC
>few|TRBV29-1|TRBJ2-7|TRBD1
CSVEDSGTAPYEQYF
TGCAGCGTTGAAGATTCCGGGACAGCGCCCTACGAGCAGTACTTC
>-|TRBV20-1|TRBJ2-5|-
CSAAKATWYF
TGCAGTGCTGCCAAGGCTACCTGGTACTTC
>few|TRBV28|TRBJ2-7|-
CASLSQGSSYEQYF
TGTGCCAGCCTGTCCCAGGGGAGTTCCTACGAGCAGTACTTC
>-|TRBV2|TRBJ2-1|-
CASSEALLGCSGQFF
TGTGCCAGCAGTGAAGCGCTTCTGGGCTGCTCTGGGCAGTTCTTC
>-|TRBV12-3/TRBV12-4|TRBJ2-7|-
CASSPRYRASYEQYF
TGTGCCAGCAGTCCCAGGTACAGGGCTTCCTACGAGCAGTACTTC
>-|TRBV15|TRBJ1-6|-
CATSRDEQVYSPLHF
TGTGCCACCAGCAGAGATGAACAGGTGTATTCACCCCTCCACTTT
>-|TRBV15|TRBJ1-4|TRBD1
CATSGPGQRQEKLFF
TGTGCCACCAGCGGGCCGGGACAGAGACAGGAAAAACTGTTTTTT
>-|TRBV29-1|TRBJ2-3|-
CSVTRGPSTDPQYF
TGCAGCGTTACTCGGGGGCCAAGCACAGATCCGCAGTATTTT
>once|TRBV27|TRBJ2-7|-
CASVPSYEQYF
TGTGCCAGCGTACCCTCCTACGAGCAGTACTTC
>-|TRBV27|TRBJ1-2|-
CASSSFLGGYTF
TGTGCCAGCAGTTCCTTCCTCGGAGGCTACACCTTC
>few|TRBV10-3|TRBJ2-3|TRBD2
CAISENRGGRASDTQYF
TGTGCCATCAGTGAGAACCGGGGGGGGAGGGCTTCGGATACGCAGTATTTT
>-|TRBV10-1|TRBJ2-7|-
CASGAGTSVGHKQYF
TGCGCCAGCGGAGCCGGGACATCCGTGGGGCACAAGCAGTACTTC